This TCR beta chain was recorded in a study of T cell repertoires in cytomegalovirus infection. TCRdb reprocessed the reads with MiXCR, giving one entry per CDR3 protein. This table has around 330,000 distinct CDR3 sequences, about a sixth appearing once. Overall study results and limits: The ex vivo response was dominated by HLA-C-restricted CMV-specific TCR beta clonotypes.

CDR3 length: 14 residues. Germline-derived CDR1 and CDR2 are LGHDT and YNNKEL (reference sequence). Trimming removed 0 bases at V and 6 bases at J, with 11 bases between. Only a few counts were recorded for this clonotype. The antigen remains unidentified. This TCR derives from a human donor in good health (CMV status not recorded). Some clones in this sample may be carry-over from other donors' samples. J is TRBJ1-1 and V is TRBV3-1; D unresolved. The sequenced sample consisted of PBMCs. In DNA, the CDR3 is TGTGCCAGCAGCCAAGACACTCCAACCGCTGAAGCTTTCTTT. Residues: CASSQDTPTAEAFF.